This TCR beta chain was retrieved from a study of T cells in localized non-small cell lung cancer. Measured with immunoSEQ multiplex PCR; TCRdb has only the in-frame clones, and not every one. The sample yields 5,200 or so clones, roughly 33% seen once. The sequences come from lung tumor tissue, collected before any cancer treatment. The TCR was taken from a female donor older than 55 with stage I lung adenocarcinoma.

The DNA for the CDR3 is TGCAGCGTTGCACAGGGGGCTAACTATGGCTACACCTTC. Translated: CSVAQGANYGYTF. The rearrangement joins TRBV29-1 to TRBJ1-2; 8 bases are a match to TRBD1. The CDR3 covers 13 residues. The trim removed 4 bases at V and 0 bases at J, leaving 1 base unmatched. CDR1 SQVTM and CDR2 ANQGSEA come from the germline V gene.